The clone carrying this T cell receptor (beta chain) was seen more than once but under ten times. The record originates from a study of cytomegalovirus exposure and HLA in healthy donors. Trimming removed 6 bases from V and 1 base from J, with 15 bases in between. In germline, CDR1 is MNHNS, CDR2 SASEGT. This CDR3 spans 15 amino acids. The PCR contained 60 Vbeta and 13 Jbeta primers. Sequenced by immunoSEQ multiplex PCR; TCRdb stores in-frame clones only, minus some. The sample contains under 150,000 clones, over 80% of which appear only once. The chain carries TRBV6-1 and TRBJ1-1, with a weak D call TRBD1 (5 bases). This clonotype was sampled from a middle-aged man in good health and CMV-seronegative. Sequences were obtained from PBMCs. In nucleotides, the CDR3 is TGTGCCAGCAGGGCCTGGGGCGGTCCGAACACTGAAGCTTTCTTT. Translation: CASRAWGGPNTEAFF.